This T cell receptor beta chain originates from a study of identical twins. The germline V gene encodes CDR1 SEHNR and CDR2 FQNEAQ (reference sequence). The CDR3 sequence is 12 residues long. V shed 5 bases and J 10 bases; nucleotides not matched to a gene: 3. TCRdb analysed the 5' RACE reads with MiXCR anew, one entry per CDR3 protein. The sample contains about 520,000 distinct CDR3 sequences, roughly a fifth of which appear only once. This clonotype was counted only a few times. The data also belong to a second study, concerning T cells expressing NK-cell markers.

Sequencing was carried out using CD4+ T cells sorted from blood. This chain links TRBV7-9 with TRBJ1-1, with TRBD1 matching over 11 bases. The sequence was collected from a woman between 18 and 29 years old in good health. The CDR3 protein is CASSRDRGSAFF. In nucleotides, the CDR3 is TGTGCCAGCAGCCGGGACAGGGGGTCAGCTTTCTTT.